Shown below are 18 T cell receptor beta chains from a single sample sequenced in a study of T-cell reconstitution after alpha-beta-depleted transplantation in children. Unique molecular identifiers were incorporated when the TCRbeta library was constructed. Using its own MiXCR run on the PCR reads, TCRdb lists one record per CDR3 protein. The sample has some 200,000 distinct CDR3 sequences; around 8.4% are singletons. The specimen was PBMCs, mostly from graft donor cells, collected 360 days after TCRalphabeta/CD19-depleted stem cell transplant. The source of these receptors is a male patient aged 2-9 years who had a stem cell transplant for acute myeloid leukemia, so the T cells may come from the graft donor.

CDR3 region: CSAWTAKGIGNSPLHF. The CDR3 nucleotides are TGCAGTGCGTGGACAGCAAAGGGTATAGGAAATTCACCCCTCCACTTT. The gene calls are TRBV20-1 and TRBJ1-6; weak D call: TRBD1 (6 bases). This CDR3 has 16 residues. The V end lost 6 bases, the J end lost 7 bases, and 22 bases lay between the germline ends. Germline CDR1 DFQATT, CDR2 SNEGSKA (reference sequence).

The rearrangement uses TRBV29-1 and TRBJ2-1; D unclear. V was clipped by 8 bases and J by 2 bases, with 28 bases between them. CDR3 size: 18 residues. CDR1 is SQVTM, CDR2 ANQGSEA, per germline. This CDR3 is CSFRSVGNQTQAYNEQFF. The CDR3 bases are TGCAGCTTCCGGTCCGTCGGAAACCAAACCCAAGCCTACAATGAGCAGTTCTTC.

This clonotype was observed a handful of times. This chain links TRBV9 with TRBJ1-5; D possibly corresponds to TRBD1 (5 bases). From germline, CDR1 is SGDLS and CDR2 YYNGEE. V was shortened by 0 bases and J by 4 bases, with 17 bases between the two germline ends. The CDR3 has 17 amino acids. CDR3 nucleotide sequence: TGTGCCAGCAGCGTAGGAGGTGGGGCAGGGACGAATCAGCCCCAGCATTTT. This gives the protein CASSVGGGAGTNQPQHF.

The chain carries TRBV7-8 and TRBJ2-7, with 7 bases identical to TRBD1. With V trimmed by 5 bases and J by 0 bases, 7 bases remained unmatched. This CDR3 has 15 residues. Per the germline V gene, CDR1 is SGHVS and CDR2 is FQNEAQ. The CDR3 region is CASSRWDSVSYEQYF. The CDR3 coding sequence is TGTGCCAGCAGCCGTTGGGACAGCGTCTCCTACGAGCAGTACTTC.

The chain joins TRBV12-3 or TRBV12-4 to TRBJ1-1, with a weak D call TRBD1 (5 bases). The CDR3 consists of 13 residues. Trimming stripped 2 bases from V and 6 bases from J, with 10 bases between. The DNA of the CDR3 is TGTGCCAGCAGTTTAAGCAGGGATGCTGAAGCTTTCTTT. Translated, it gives CASSLSRDAEAFF.

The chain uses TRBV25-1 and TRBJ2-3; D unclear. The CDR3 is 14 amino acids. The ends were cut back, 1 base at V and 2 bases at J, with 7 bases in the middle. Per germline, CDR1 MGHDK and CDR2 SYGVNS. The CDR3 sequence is CASSESWITDTQYF. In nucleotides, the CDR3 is TGTGCCAGCAGTGAATCCTGGATCACAGATACGCAGTATTTT.

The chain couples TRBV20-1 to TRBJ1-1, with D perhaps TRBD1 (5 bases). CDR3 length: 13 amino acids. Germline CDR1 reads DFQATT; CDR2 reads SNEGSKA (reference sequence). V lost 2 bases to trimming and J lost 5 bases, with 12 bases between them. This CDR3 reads CSARQGKRTEAFF. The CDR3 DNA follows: TGCAGTGCTAGACAGGGAAAGAGGACTGAAGCTTTCTTT.

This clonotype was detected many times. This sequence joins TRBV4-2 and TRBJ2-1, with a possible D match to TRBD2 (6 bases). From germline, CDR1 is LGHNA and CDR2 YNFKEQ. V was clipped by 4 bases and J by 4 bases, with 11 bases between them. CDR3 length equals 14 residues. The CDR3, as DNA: TGTGCCAGCAGCCTCGGGGGAAATTACAATGAGCAGTTCTTC. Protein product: CASSLGGNYNEQFF.

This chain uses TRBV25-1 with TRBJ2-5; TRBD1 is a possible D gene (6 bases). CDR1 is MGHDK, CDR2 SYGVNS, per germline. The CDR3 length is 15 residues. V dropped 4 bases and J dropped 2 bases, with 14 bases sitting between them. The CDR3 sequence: CASSGHRAPQETQYF. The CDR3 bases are TGTGCCAGCAGTGGACACAGGGCCCCGCAAGAGACCCAGTACTTC.

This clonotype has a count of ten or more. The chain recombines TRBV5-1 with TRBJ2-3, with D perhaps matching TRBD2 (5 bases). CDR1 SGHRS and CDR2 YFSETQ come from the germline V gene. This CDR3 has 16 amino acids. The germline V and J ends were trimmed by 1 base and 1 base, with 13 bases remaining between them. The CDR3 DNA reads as TGCGCCAGCAGCTTGTTCGGGCCCGGGGGCACAGATACGCAGTATTTT. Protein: CASSLFGPGGTDTQYF.

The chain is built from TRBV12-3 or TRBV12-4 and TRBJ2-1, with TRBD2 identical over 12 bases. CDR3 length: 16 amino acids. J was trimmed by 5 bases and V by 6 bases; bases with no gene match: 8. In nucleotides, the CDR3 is TGTGCCAGCAGCCGGCGCCGACTAGCGGGGGACAATGAGCAGTTCTTC. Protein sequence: CASSRRRLAGDNEQFF.

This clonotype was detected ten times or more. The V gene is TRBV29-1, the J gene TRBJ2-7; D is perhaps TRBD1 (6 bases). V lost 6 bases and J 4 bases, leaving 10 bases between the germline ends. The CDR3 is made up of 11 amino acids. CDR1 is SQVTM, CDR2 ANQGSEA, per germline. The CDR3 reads CSVRTAYEQYV. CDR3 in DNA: TGCAGCGTGAGGACAGCGTACGAGCAGTACGTC.

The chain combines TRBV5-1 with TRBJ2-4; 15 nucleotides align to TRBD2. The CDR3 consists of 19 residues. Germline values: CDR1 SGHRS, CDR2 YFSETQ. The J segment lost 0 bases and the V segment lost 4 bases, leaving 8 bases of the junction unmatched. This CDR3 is CASSEGLAGGSLAKNIQYF. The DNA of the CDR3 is TGCGCCAGCAGCGAGGGACTAGCGGGAGGATCCCTAGCCAAAAACATTCAGTACTTC.

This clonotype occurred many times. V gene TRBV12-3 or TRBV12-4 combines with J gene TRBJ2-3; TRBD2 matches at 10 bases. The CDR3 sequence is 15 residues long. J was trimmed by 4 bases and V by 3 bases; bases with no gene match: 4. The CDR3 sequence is CASSFRTSGADTQYF. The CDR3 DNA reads TGTGCCAGCAGTTTTAGGACTAGCGGCGCAGATACGCAGTATTTT.

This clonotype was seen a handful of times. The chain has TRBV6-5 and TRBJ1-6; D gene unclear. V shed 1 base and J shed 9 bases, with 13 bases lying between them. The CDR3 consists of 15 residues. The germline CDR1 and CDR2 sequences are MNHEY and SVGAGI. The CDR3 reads CASSYWARLVSPLHF. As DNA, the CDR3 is TGTGCCAGCAGTTACTGGGCCAGGCTCGTTTCACCCCTCCACTTT.

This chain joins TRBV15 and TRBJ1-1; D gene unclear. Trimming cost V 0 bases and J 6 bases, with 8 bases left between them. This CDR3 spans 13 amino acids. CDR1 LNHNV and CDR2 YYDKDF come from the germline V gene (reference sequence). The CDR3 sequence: CATSRDAKSEAFF. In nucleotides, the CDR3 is TGTGCCACCAGCAGAGATGCGAAGTCTGAAGCTTTCTTT.

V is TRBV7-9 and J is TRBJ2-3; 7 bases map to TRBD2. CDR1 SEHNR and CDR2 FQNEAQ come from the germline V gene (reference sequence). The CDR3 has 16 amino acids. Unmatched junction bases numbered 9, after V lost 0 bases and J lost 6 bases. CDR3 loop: CASSLAPVAGVDTQYF. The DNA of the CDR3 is TGTGCCAGCAGCTTAGCGCCCGTGGCGGGAGTGGATACGCAGTATTTT.

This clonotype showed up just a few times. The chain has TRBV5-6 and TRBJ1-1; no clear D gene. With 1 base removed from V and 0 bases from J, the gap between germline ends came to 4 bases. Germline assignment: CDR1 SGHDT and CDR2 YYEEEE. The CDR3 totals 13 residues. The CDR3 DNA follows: TGTGCCAGCAGCTTGATGATGAACACTGAAGCTTTCTTT. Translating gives CASSLMMNTEAFF.